This is a list of T cell receptor beta chains from one sample in a study of shared clonotypes between healthy human individuals. TCRdb keeps only in-frame clones here, not all; method: immunoSEQ multiplex PCR. This table has 1.6 million or so clones, around 97% appearing once. Sequencing input: naive CD4+ T cells sorted from blood. These receptors were collected from a man younger than 40 in good health. Each CDR3 is given with its conserved first and last residue. Fields, in order: clone size, J gene, V gene, D gene, CDR3 length, CDR3 protein, CDR3 DNA. A D gene is named only where the DNA matches it firmly. A row's size may be missing; if present it is once, few, many or a size class.

. | TRBJ1-2 | TRBV27 | . | 12 | CASSSHRVGYTF | TGTGCCAGCAGTTCCCACAGGGTCGGCTACACCTTC
. | TRBJ1-5 | TRBV19 | . | 16 | CASSISGAYSNQPQHF | TGTGCCAGTAGTATTTCGGGAGCCTATAGCAATCAGCCCCAGCATTTT
. | TRBJ2-7 | TRBV10-3 | TRBD2 | 15 | CAISRLAGGSYEQYF | TGTGCCATCAGCAGACTAGCGGGAGGCTCCTACGAGCAGTACTTC
. | TRBJ2-6 | TRBV7-6 | TRBD1 | 14 | CASSRGPGANVLTF | TGTGCCAGCAGCAGGGGGCCTGGGGCCAACGTCCTGACTTTC
. | TRBJ2-1 | TRBV5-1 | . | 13 | CASSLELINEQFF | TGCGCCAGCAGCTTGGAGCTTATAAATGAGCAGTTCTTC
once | TRBJ2-7 | TRBV10-1 | TRBD1 | 15 | CASRPGTDANYEQYF | TGCGCCAGCAGGCCGGGGACAGACGCGAACTACGAGCAGTACTTC
. | TRBJ2-5 | TRBV15 | . | 13 | CATRWPPQETQYF | TGTGCCACCAGGTGGCCCCCCCAAGAGACCCAGTACTTC
. | TRBJ2-7 | TRBV18 | TRBD2 | 14 | CASSRAGEAYEQYF | TGTGCCAGCTCACGGGCGGGAGAGGCCTACGAGCAGTACTTC
once | TRBJ2-1 | TRBV18 | TRBD2 | 16 | CASSPALAGARNEQFF | TGTGCCAGCTCGCCGGCACTAGCGGGAGCCCGAAATGAGCAGTTCTTC
. | TRBJ2-2 | TRBV7-8 | . | 12 | CASGTYTGELFF | TGTGCCAGCGGAACGTACACCGGGGAGCTGTTTTTT
. | TRBJ1-5 | TRBV5-1 | . | 14 | CASSLGQGDQPQHF | TGCGCCAGCAGCTTGGGCCAGGGCGACCAGCCCCAGCATTTT
. | TRBJ2-5 | TRBV27 | TRBD2 | 17 | CASSPGTSGRIYETQYF | TGTGCCAGCAGTCCAGGGACTAGCGGGAGGATCTACGAGACCCAGTACTTC
. | TRBJ1-4 | TRBV4-1 | . | 14 | CASNRPGVNEKLFF | TGCGCCAGCAACCGACCGGGGGTCAATGAAAAACTGTTTTTT
. | TRBJ2-3 | TRBV6-1 | . | 14 | CASRREISTDTQYF | TGTGCCAGCAGACGGGAGATTAGCACAGATACGCAGTATTTT
. | TRBJ1-5 | TRBV7-2 | . | 12 | CASSPHGQPQHF | TGTGCCAGCAGCCCCCATGGTCAGCCCCAGCATTTT
. | TRBJ2-5 | TRBV29-1 | . | 12 | CSVRGGQETQYF | TGCAGCGTTCGTGGGGGTCAAGAGACCCAGTACTTC
. | TRBJ2-5 | TRBV4-3 | . | 13 | CASSQDQGETQYF | TGCGCCAGCAGCCAAGATCAGGGAGAGACCCAGTACTTC
. | TRBJ1-3 | TRBV2 | TRBD1 | 15 | CASSEAGDRVDTIYF | TGTGCCAGCAGTGAAGCCGGGGACAGGGTTGACACCATATATTTT
. | TRBJ2-1 | TRBV9 | TRBD2 | 20 | CASSVASGLAGARVNNEQFF | TGTGCCAGCAGCGTAGCTTCGGGACTAGCGGGAGCGAGAGTGAACAATGAGCAGTTCTTC
. | TRBJ2-7 | TRBV29-1 | TRBD2 | 14 | CSAGGTSGSYEQYF | TGCAGCGCCGGAGGGACTAGCGGTTCCTACGAGCAGTACTTC